The present T cell receptor beta chain was sequenced within a study of T cells in Graves' hyperthyroidism and ophthalmopathy. About the study: Peripheral blood was obtained at initial diagnosis, preceding any treatment.

Overall study findings and caveats: Among clonotypes expanded in thyroid above 0.001, most were also found in blood.

Regions amplified from RNA transcripts were the TCR beta CDR3 regions. RT-PCR in the first round (using the HTBI primer set) targeted the TCR CDR3. TCRdb re-analysed the multiplex PCR reads in MiXCR, keeping a single row per CDR3 protein. This sample has about 340,000 distinct CDR3 sequences, with over 20% found just once. The CDR3 runs 14 residues. V was cut by 10 bases and J by 5 bases, with 17 bases left in between. Germline CDR1 SGHDN, CDR2 FVKESK. This clonotype was seen ten or more times. Its antigen is currently unknown. This chain connects TRBV14 to TRBJ2-2; a weak D match, TRBD2 (6 bases). The clonotype comes from a woman aged 45-60 years with Graves' hyperthyroidism. Sequences were obtained from blood. This chain's CDR3 is CATRGGGATGELFF. In DNA form, the CDR3 reads TGTGCCACCAGAGGAGGAGGGGCGACCGGGGAGCTGTTTTTT.